The clone carrying this T cell receptor beta chain has a handful of counts. These data originate in a study of blood T cell repertoires in COVID-19. Contact with a PCR-confirmed or clinician-diagnosed COVID-19 case occurred within 2 weeks of entry. The V and J ends lost 6 bases and 3 bases, in that order; junction bases with no gene match: 6. Germline CDR1 is MNHEY and CDR2 is SVGAGI. This CDR3 contains 14 residues. Libraries were prepared by immunoSEQ multiplex PCR; TCRdb keeps only in-frame clonotypes and omits some of them. The repertoire holds 150,000 to 200,000 clones, with 80% as singletons. The sequenced sample consisted of PBMCs or T cells enriched from blood (not recorded which). The chain links TRBV6-5 to TRBJ2-3, with 7 bases identical to TRBD2. The receptor was derived from a man in his 60s who had been exposed to COVID-19. CDR3 bases: TGTGCCAGCAGGAGCGGGATTGGGACAGATACGCAGTATTTT. Amino acids: CASRSGIGTDTQYF.